Described below is a single T cell receptor beta chain sequence and its context. The data were obtained in a study of cytomegalovirus exposure and HLA in healthy donors. PCR used 60 Vbeta primers and 13 Jbeta primers. Produced via immunoSEQ multiplex PCR; TCRdb's table is partial and in-frame only. The sample shows over 50,000 clones, roughly 80% of them seen only once. This CDR3 spans 13 amino acids. Germline CDR1 and CDR2: LNHNV and YYDKDF (reference sequence). Unmatched junction bases numbered 6, after V lost 5 bases and J lost 10 bases. The sequence derives from a man in his forties in good health and CMV-seronegative. This rearrangement joins TRBV15 to TRBJ1-4, with 8 bases fitting TRBD1. Input material: PBMCs. In DNA, the CDR3 is TGTGCCACCAGCTTGACAGGGGTTGGAAAACTGTTTTTT. Translating it yields CATSLTGVGKLFF.